These T cell receptor beta chains were read from a single sample in a study of vaccination effects on CD4 cells after COVID-19. No cognate antigen is known for these TCRs. The data were produced by immunoSEQ multiplex PCR, yet TCRdb's version contains in-frame clones alone and is incomplete. The table includes 15,000 to 20,000 clones, about 76% detected once. Sequencing used CD4+ T cells from PBMCs cultured with HCoV-NL63 spike peptides, obtained after COVID-19 vaccination. Source of these receptors: a human donor who received a COVID-19 vaccine. Each CDR3 is given with its conserved first and last residue. D genes are given only for firm matches. Size tells how often a clone was seen (once, few, many) or the class of an expanded clone, and some rows leave it out.

D gene | clone size | J gene | V gene | CDR3 protein | CDR3 DNA
NA | NA | TRBJ2-5 | TRBV5-1 | CASSGDVETQYF | TGCGCCAGCAGCGGGGACGTCGAGACCCAGTACTTC
NA | once | TRBJ2-5 | TRBV18 | CASSPPGGPQETQYF | TGTGCCAGCTCACCACCCGGGGGCCCCCAAGAGACCCAGTACTTC
NA | NA | TRBJ1-2 | TRBV5-1 | CASSLGGGSNYGYTF | TGCGCCAGCAGCTTGGGGGGGGGCAGTAACTATGGCTACACCTTC
TRBD2 | NA | TRBJ2-7 | TRBV28 | CASREGSAYEQYF | TGTGCCAGCCGGGAGGGCAGCGCCTACGAGCAGTACTTC
NA | NA | TRBJ2-1 | TRBV30 | CAWSRGKGPFFYNEQFF | TGTGCCTGGAGTCGGGGAAAGGGTCCCTTTTTCTACAATGAGCAGTTCTTC
TRBD2 | NA | TRBJ2-2 | TRBV10-3 | CAISSGGWSGELFF | TGTGCCATCAGCAGCGGGGGGTGGTCCGGGGAGCTGTTTTTT
NA | NA | TRBJ1-2 | TRBV18 | CASSPQGPNYGYTF | TGTGCCAGCTCACCACAGGGTCCTAACTATGGCTACACCTTC
NA | NA | TRBJ2-2 | TRBV11-2 | CASSPTRGNTGELFF | TGTGCCAGCAGCCCGACGCGCGGGAATACCGGGGAGCTGTTTTTT
NA | few | TRBJ2-2 | TRBV10-3 | CAISAAEAGTGELFF | TGTGCCATCAGTGCGGCAGAGGCCGGCACCGGGGAGCTGTTTTTT
NA | NA | TRBJ2-7 | TRBV6-1 | CASSEMSSGRYEQYF | TGTGCCAGCAGTGAAATGAGTAGCGGCCGCTACGAGCAGTACTTC